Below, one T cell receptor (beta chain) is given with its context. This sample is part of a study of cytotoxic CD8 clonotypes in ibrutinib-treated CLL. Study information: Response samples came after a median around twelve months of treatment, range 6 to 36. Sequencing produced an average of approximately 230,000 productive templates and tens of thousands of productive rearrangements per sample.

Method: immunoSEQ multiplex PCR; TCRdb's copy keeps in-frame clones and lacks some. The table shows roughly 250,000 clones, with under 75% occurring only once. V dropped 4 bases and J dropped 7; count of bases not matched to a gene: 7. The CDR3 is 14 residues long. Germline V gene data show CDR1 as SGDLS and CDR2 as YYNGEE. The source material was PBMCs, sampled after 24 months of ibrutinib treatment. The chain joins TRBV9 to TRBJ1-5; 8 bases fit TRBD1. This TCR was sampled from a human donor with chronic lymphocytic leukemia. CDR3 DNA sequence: TGTGCCAGCAGCACCGGACAGGGAGGACAGCCCCAGCATTTT. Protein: CASSTGQGGQPQHF.